Each of the 25 T cell receptor beta chains below was sequenced from the same sample in a study of blood T cell repertoires in COVID-19. The protocol was immunoSEQ multiplex PCR, while the TCRdb copy is restricted to in-frame clones and leaves out a portion. The repertoire includes over 250,000 clones, roughly 85% of them detected once, and 10% to 15% sits in the top ten. The sequencing input was peripheral blood. The source is a human donor in a cohort sampled during active COVID-19.

The chain couples TRBV28 to TRBJ1-2; D gene uncertain. Trimming removed 4 bases from V and 0 bases from J, with 12 bases in between. CDR3 length: 15 amino acids. Looked up from germline, CDR1 is MDHEN and CDR2 is SYDVKM. The CDR3 DNA is TGTGCCAGCAGTTCGAGAAGTGAAGCTAACTATGGCTACACCTTC. Translation gives CASSSRSEANYGYTF.

The rearrangement links TRBV5-6 to TRBJ1-1; 9 bases line up with TRBD1. The J segment lost 4 bases and the V segment lost 4 bases, leaving 2 bases of the junction unmatched. This CDR3 region has 13 residues. Germline CDR1 and CDR2: SGHDT and YYEEEE. CDR3 amino acids: CASSLDRGTEAFF. The DNA for the CDR3 is TGTGCCAGCAGCCTGGACAGGGGCACTGAAGCTTTCTTT.

The chain uses TRBV19 and TRBJ2-3, with TRBD2 identical over 8 bases. This CDR3 is 16 amino acids long. The germline CDR1 and CDR2 sequences are LNHDA and SQIVND (reference sequence). V lost 1 base to trimming and J lost 6 bases; unmatched junction nucleotides: 9. The CDR3 loop is CASSIGQRERGDTQYF. The CDR3 DNA follows: TGTGCCAGTAGTATAGGACAGCGGGAGCGCGGGGATACGCAGTATTTT.

The genes are TRBV11-2 and TRBJ2-1; 13 nucleotides agree with TRBD2. Germline V gives CDR1 SGHAT, CDR2 FQNNGV. Losses at the gene ends were 3 bases for V and 10 bases for J; bases not matched to a gene: 6. This CDR3 region has 15 residues. The CDR3 nucleotides read TGTGCCAGCAGCTTGGGACTAGCGGGAAGGGGGGAGCAGTTCTTC. Its protein product is CASSLGLAGRGEQFF.

The J gene is TRBJ1-1, the V gene TRBV18; the D gene is possibly TRBD1 (6 bases). Germline CDR1 KGHSH, CDR2 LQKENI. The CDR3 has 16 amino acids. The V end was cut by 3 bases, the J end by 2 bases, with 16 bases between. The CDR3 DNA sequence: TGTGCCAGCTCACCCACAGGGTCTACGGATAACACTGAAGCTTTCTTT. Protein: CASSPTGSTDNTEAFF.

The genes are TRBV9 and TRBJ1-1; D unclear. CDR3 length: 13 amino acids. CDR1 and CDR2 from the germline V gene are SGDLS and YYNGEE. The germline V and J ends were trimmed by 0 bases and 10 bases, with 13 bases remaining between them. This CDR3 reads CASSVEAGSVAFF. In nucleotides, the CDR3 is TGTGCCAGCAGCGTAGAGGCAGGTAGTGTAGCTTTCTTT.

This clone has a single count. V and J are TRBV4-1 and TRBJ2-5, with 13 nucleotides matching TRBD2. The CDR3 has 17 residues. The germline V gene has CDR1 MGHRA and CDR2 YSYEKL. Germline trimming cut 4 bases from V and 4 bases from J; bases unmatched to any gene: 9. For the CDR3, the DNA is TGCGCCAGCAGCCTACAGGGACTAGCGGGGAGTCGAGAGACCCAGTACTTC. This gives the protein CASSLQGLAGSRETQYF.

The rearrangement uses TRBV29-1 and TRBJ2-7; 8 nucleotides align to TRBD1. CDR3 length: 14 residues. Germline V CDR1 and CDR2: SQVTM, ANQGSEA. Trimming took 7 bases from V and 1 from J; bases not matched to a gene: 9. CDR3 sequence reads: CSARGQGISYEQYF. DNA for the CDR3: TGCAGCGCCCGCGGACAGGGCATTTCCTACGAGCAGTACTTC.

In this sample, this clone turned up many times. The chain combines TRBV19 with TRBJ2-2; D unresolved. The germline CDR1 and CDR2 sequences are LNHDA and SQIVND (reference sequence). This CDR3 is built from 15 residues. V shed 6 bases and J shed 4 bases, with 15 bases lying between them. CDR3 DNA: TGTGCCAGTAGCCCCGGGTTAAGGTTCACCGGGGAGCTGTTTTTT. Its translation: CASSPGLRFTGELFF.

The genes are TRBV19 and TRBJ1-6; 8 bases map to TRBD1. The length of the CDR3 is 14 residues. Germline V gene sequence: CDR1 LNHDA, CDR2 SQIVND (reference sequence). With V trimmed by 7 bases and J by 10 bases, 9 bases remained unmatched. CDR3 nucleotide sequence: TGTGCCAGTACAGGGGGACAGGCCGGGTCACCCCTCCACTTT. Protein product: CASTGGQAGSPLHF.

The chain combines TRBV5-5 with TRBJ1-1, with a tentative D call TRBD1 (5 bases). CDR1 and CDR2 (germline): SGHKS, YYEKEE (reference sequence). Between the trimmed V and J ends, which lost 0 bases and 1 base, there was a span of 10 bases. This CDR3 is built from 15 residues. The CDR3 nucleotides are TGTGCCAGCAGCTTGGAAGGGGCAACGAACACTGAAGCTTTCTTT. Protein: CASSLEGATNTEAFF.

The chain employs TRBV7-8 and TRBJ2-7, with a weak D call TRBD1 (5 bases). Trimming stripped 5 bases from V and 4 bases from J, with 15 bases between. This CDR3 is 14 amino acids long. Germline V gives CDR1 SGHVS, CDR2 FQNEAQ. The CDR3 region has the DNA TGTGCCAGCAGCCACGGCGACAGTATATACGAGCAGTACTTC. Translated: CASSHGDSIYEQYF. Combining the CDR3 with reference TRBV7-8 and TRBJ2-7 gives the whole variable domain GAGVSQSPRYKVAKRGQDVALRCDPISGHVSLFWYQQALGQGPEFLTYFQNEAQLDKSGLPSDRFFAERPEGSVSTLKIQRTQQEDSAVYLCASSHGDSIYEQYFGPGTRLTVT.

This chain connects TRBV2 to TRBJ2-1; 12 bases match TRBD2. Germline CDR1 and CDR2: SNHLY and FYNNEI. This CDR3 is 15 amino acids long. The trim removed 6 bases at V and 7 bases at J, leaving 7 bases unmatched. CDR3 bases: TGTGCCAGCAGCGGCAGACTAGCGGGAGTAAATGAGCAGTTCTTC. Translation gives CASSGRLAGVNEQFF.

This chain links TRBV25-1 with TRBJ1-5, with D tentatively TRBD1 (5 bases). Germline V gives CDR1 MGHDK, CDR2 SYGVNS. The V end lost 1 base, the J end lost 0 bases, and 13 bases lay between the germline ends. CDR3 length: 17 amino acids. CDR3 coding DNA: TGTGCCAGCAGTGAATCAGGGAAAGAAAATAGCAATCAGCCCCAGCATTTT. Translating gives CASSESGKENSNQPQHF.

This clone was picked up one time. The V gene is TRBV5-1, the J gene TRBJ2-3; weak D call: TRBD2 (5 bases). The V end was cut by 0 bases, the J end by 5 bases, with 10 bases between. The germline CDR1 and CDR2 sequences are SGHRS and YFSETQ. This CDR3 has 14 amino acids. CDR3 in amino acids: CASSLDPGLDTQYF. Written as DNA, the CDR3 is TGCGCCAGCAGCTTGGATCCGGGGTTAGATACGCAGTATTTT.

This chain links TRBV28 with TRBJ1-6; a weak D match, TRBD1 (5 bases). Trimming removed 10 bases at V and 10 bases at J, with 11 bases between. Germline V gene sequence: CDR1 MDHEN, CDR2 SYDVKM. The CDR3 covers 11 residues. In nucleotides, the CDR3 is TGTGCCACCAGGGAGGGGTCACCCCTCCACTTT. Its protein is CATREGSPLHF.

A single count supports this clone. The rearrangement joins TRBV27 to TRBJ2-7; D might be TRBD1 (5 bases). V lost 3 bases, J lost 0 bases, and 9 bases lay in between. Germline V CDR1 and CDR2: MNHEY, SMNVEV (reference sequence). This CDR3 has 14 amino acids. The CDR3 here is CASSFRGTSYEQYF. As DNA, the CDR3 is TGTGCCAGCAGTTTTAGGGGCACCTCCTACGAGCAGTACTTC.

This chain uses TRBV3-1 (or the pseudogene TRBV3-2) with TRBJ2-7; D is perhaps TRBD2 (6 bases). V lost 2 bases, J lost 3 bases, and 14 bases lay in between. Per the germline V gene, CDR1 is LGHDT and CDR2 is YNNKEL (reference sequence). The length of the CDR3 is 15 residues. Here the CDR3 reads CASSQLSGRGYEQYF. DNA of the CDR3: TGTGCCAGCAGCCAACTTAGCGGCAGAGGCTACGAGCAGTACTTC.

V and J are TRBV19 and TRBJ2-1; 11 positions match TRBD2. CDR1 is LNHDA and CDR2 is SQIVND in the germline V gene (reference sequence). V lost 6 bases, J lost 6 bases, and 10 bases stayed unmatched. The CDR3 consists of 16 residues. Here the CDR3 reads CASREALAGVGNEQFF. CDR3 coding DNA: TGTGCCAGTAGAGAAGCACTAGCGGGAGTTGGCAATGAGCAGTTCTTC.

As for this clone: One junction end does not reproduce the germline sequence, and a read error may be involved. V is TRBV12-3 or TRBV12-4 and J is TRBJ2-7; TRBD2 might be the D (5 bases). CDR3 length: 11 residues. CDR3 protein: CASSLGGLAVF. For the CDR3, the DNA is TGTGCCAGCAGTTTGGGCGGGCTAGCCGTTTTC.

This clone was seen once. The rearrangement joins TRBV5-1 to TRBJ2-2, with 9 bases matching TRBD2. CDR1 and CDR2 (germline): SGHRS, YFSETQ. V shed 2 bases and J 4 bases; nucleotides not matched to a gene: 6. This CDR3 contains 16 residues. As DNA, the CDR3 is TGCGCCAGCAGCTTCGTAGCGGGAGTCCTCACCGGGGAGCTGTTTTTT. This gives the protein CASSFVAGVLTGELFF.

CDR3 protein: CASSDAGSRGNQPQHF. The CDR3 region has the DNA TGTGCCAGCAGTGATGCAGGGTCTAGGGGCAATCAGCCCCAGCATTTT. The rearrangement uses TRBV6-1 and TRBJ1-5; perhaps TRBD1 as D (5 bases). CDR3 length: 16 residues. Trimming removed 3 bases at V and 2 bases at J, with 14 bases between. Germline V lookup: CDR1 MNHNS, CDR2 SASEGT.

The rearrangement uses TRBV5-1 and TRBJ2-1, with D maybe TRBD2 (7 bases). The CDR3 spans 15 residues. V was shortened by 4 bases and J by 5 bases, with 16 bases between the two germline ends. Germline CDR1 reads SGHRS; CDR2 reads YFSETQ. The CDR3 DNA reads as TGCGCCAGCAGCCGGGGGGCGACATCAGACAATGAGCAGTTCTTC. Its translation: CASSRGATSDNEQFF. The whole variable domain, filled in from reference TRBV5-1 and TRBJ2-1, reads KAGVTQTPRYLIKTRGQQVTLSCSPISGHRSVSWYQQTPGQGLQFLFEYFSETQRNKGNFPGRFSGRQFSNSRSEMNVSTLELGDSALYLCASSRGATSDNEQFFGPGTRLTVL.

The gene calls are TRBV7-8 and TRBJ1-1, with no clear D. V was clipped by 4 bases and J by 1 base, with 16 bases between them. The germline V gene has CDR1 SGHVS and CDR2 FQNEAQ. The CDR3 is made up of 16 amino acids. The CDR3 spells CASSSPLTNKNTEAFF. CDR3 bases: TGTGCCAGCAGCTCCCCCCTTACAAACAAGAACACTGAAGCTTTCTTT.

V gene TRBV2 combines with J gene TRBJ2-3; D uncertain. The CDR3 sequence is 14 residues long. V lost 7 bases, J lost 2 bases, and 13 bases lay in between. The germline V gene encodes CDR1 SNHLY and CDR2 FYNNEI. The CDR3 DNA reads TGTGCCAGCACCTACCGGGTAATCACAGATACGCAGTATTTT. This translates into CASTYRVITDTQYF.